These T cell receptor beta chains were read from a single sample in a study of T cell responses to AZD1222 COVID-19 vaccine. Measured with immunoSEQ multiplex PCR; TCRdb has only the in-frame clones, and not every one. Of approximately 100,000 clones in the sample, about nine tenths are singletons; the top ten hold 1% to 1.5%. The material sequenced was peripheral blood, taken on day 0 of AZD1222 vaccination. The source is an adult in good health. Both conserved end residues are part of each CDR3. D genes are given only for firm matches. Clone size is stated in some rows and not others, as once, few, many or a class when expanded.

V gene: TRBV9
D gene: -
J gene: TRBJ1-3
clone size: -
CDR3 length: 14
CDR3 DNA: TGTGCCAGCAGCGTTGAGGGCTCTGGAAACACCATATATTTT
CDR3 protein: CASSVEGSGNTIYF

V gene: TRBV29-1
D gene: -
J gene: TRBJ1-1
clone size: -
CDR3 length: 11
CDR3 DNA: TGCAGCGTTGTGCATAACACTGAAGCTTTCTTT
CDR3 protein: CSVVHNTEAFF

V gene: TRBV6-6
D gene: -
J gene: TRBJ2-1
clone size: -
CDR3 length: 13
CDR3 DNA: TGTGCCAGCAGTTACCGAGGGGTTTCCGAGCAGTTCTTC
CDR3 protein: CASSYRGVSEQFF

V gene: TRBV24-1
D gene: -
J gene: TRBJ1-2
clone size: -
CDR3 length: 14
CDR3 DNA: TGTGCCACCGAGCCTTCGGGGGGGGACTATGGCTACACCTTC
CDR3 protein: CATEPSGGDYGYTF

V gene: TRBV5-8
D gene: -
J gene: TRBJ1-3
clone size: -
CDR3 length: 17
CDR3 DNA: TGTGCCAGCAGCCCGGCGGGAGGGTCCTCCTCTGGAAACACCATATATTTT
CDR3 protein: CASSPAGGSSSGNTIYF

V gene: TRBV25-1
D gene: -
J gene: TRBJ1-4
clone size: -
CDR3 length: 14
CDR3 DNA: TGTGCCAGCAGTGAACCCGGGAAAGGTGAAAAACTGTTTTTT
CDR3 protein: CASSEPGKGEKLFF

V gene: TRBV7-8
D gene: -
J gene: TRBJ1-1
clone size: once
CDR3 length: 16
CDR3 DNA: TGTGCCAGCAGCTTAGCGCCCGGGGGGGCTAACACTGAAGCTTTCTTT
CDR3 protein: CASSLAPGGANTEAFF

V gene: TRBV6-5
D gene: -
J gene: TRBJ1-2
clone size: -
CDR3 length: 15
CDR3 DNA: TGTGCCAGCAGTTACTCCCGGACGATGCTCTATGGCTACACCTTC
CDR3 protein: CASSYSRTMLYGYTF

V gene: TRBV15
D gene: TRBD1
J gene: TRBJ2-7
clone size: -
CDR3 length: 15
CDR3 DNA: TGTGCCACCAGCAGAGAGGGGACAGGGGGCTACGAGCAGTACTTC
CDR3 protein: CATSREGTGGYEQYF

V gene: TRBV19
D gene: -
J gene: TRBJ1-2
clone size: once
CDR3 length: 15
CDR3 DNA: TGTGCCAGTAGTAACGACGGGGCGGGCTACTATGGCTACACCTTC
CDR3 protein: CASSNDGAGYYGYTF

V gene: TRBV6-5
D gene: -
J gene: TRBJ2-2
clone size: -
CDR3 length: 15
CDR3 DNA: TGTGCCAGCAAGGACCGGGCCCTCGGCACCGGGGAGCTGTTTTTT
CDR3 protein: CASKDRALGTGELFF

V gene: TRBV5-1
D gene: -
J gene: TRBJ2-2
clone size: -
CDR3 length: 16
CDR3 DNA: TGCGCCAGCAGCTTGGATGGCAGGGCGAACACCGGGGAGCTGTTTTTT
CDR3 protein: CASSLDGRANTGELFF